This is a list of T cell receptor beta chains from one sample in a study of T cell changes during pregnancy in multiple sclerosis. The assay was immunoSEQ multiplex PCR, and TCRdb's table has in-frame clones only and misses some. Among about 48,000 clones listed, about 88% were seen once. The material was CD4+ T cells from peripheral blood mononuclear cells, obtained in the second trimester of pregnancy. All receptors come from a female donor with multiple sclerosis, enrolled in a pregnancy study. Both conserved end residues are part of each CDR3. Fields, in order: V gene, J gene, D gene, clone size, CDR3 protein, CDR3 DNA. D genes are given only for firm matches. Clone size is not always given. Where it is, it says once, few, many or a class for expanded clones.

v_call: TRBV27; j_call: TRBJ2-4; d_call: TRBD1; clone_size: -; cdr3_aa: CASSSPGQGANQYF; cdr3_nt: TGTGCCAGCAGTTCTCCGGGACAGGGGGCGAATCAGTACTTC
v_call: TRBV18; j_call: TRBJ2-1; d_call: TRBD1; clone_size: -; cdr3_aa: CASSPLRTGGSNEQFF; cdr3_nt: TGTGCCAGCTCACCACTCCGGACAGGGGGTAGCAATGAGCAGTTCTTC
v_call: TRBV11-2; j_call: TRBJ2-7; d_call: TRBD2; clone_size: -; cdr3_aa: CASSLGASGRTYEQYF; cdr3_nt: TGTGCCAGCAGCTTAGGCGCTAGCGGGAGGACATACGAGCAGTACTTC
v_call: TRBV5-1; j_call: TRBJ1-6; d_call: -; clone_size: -; cdr3_aa: CASSLVRGGSPLHF; cdr3_nt: TGCGCCAGCAGCTTGGTTAGAGGAGGCTCACCCCTCCACTTT
v_call: TRBV7-9; j_call: TRBJ2-3; d_call: TRBD2; clone_size: -; cdr3_aa: CASSLLVKVAGVTDTQYF; cdr3_nt: TGTGCCAGCAGCTTGTTAGTAAAGGTAGCGGGAGTCACAGATACGCAGTATTTT
v_call: TRBV30; j_call: TRBJ2-3; d_call: TRBD2; clone_size: -; cdr3_aa: CAWSTGLAGAADTQYF; cdr3_nt: TGTGCCTGGAGTACCGGGCTAGCGGGGGCGGCAGATACGCAGTATTTT
v_call: TRBV4-1; j_call: TRBJ1-4; d_call: -; clone_size: -; cdr3_aa: CASSQAGLEIEKLFF; cdr3_nt: TGCGCCAGCAGCCAAGCTGGGTTGGAGATAGAAAAACTGTTTTTT
v_call: TRBV10-3; j_call: TRBJ2-3; d_call: TRBD2; clone_size: -; cdr3_aa: CAISDLAEPDTQYF; cdr3_nt: TGTGCCATCAGTGACCTAGCGGAGCCAGATACGCAGTATTTT
v_call: TRBV6-5; j_call: TRBJ2-7; d_call: TRBD2; clone_size: -; cdr3_aa: CASSRPGLLYEQYF; cdr3_nt: TGTGCCAGCAGTCGTCCGGGACTACTCTACGAGCAGTACTTC
v_call: TRBV5-4; j_call: TRBJ2-3; d_call: -; clone_size: -; cdr3_aa: CASSLGQEEYTDTQYF; cdr3_nt: TGTGCCAGCAGCTTGGGACAGGAGGAATACACAGATACGCAGTATTTT
v_call: TRBV9; j_call: TRBJ2-5; d_call: TRBD2; clone_size: few; cdr3_aa: CASSVGTSGQETQYF; cdr3_nt: TGTGCCAGCAGCGTCGGGACTAGCGGGCAAGAGACCCAGTACTTC
v_call: TRBV18; j_call: TRBJ2-1; d_call: TRBD2; clone_size: -; cdr3_aa: CASSPLGTSGTWGNEQFF; cdr3_nt: TGTGCCAGCTCACCACTGGGGACTAGCGGGACCTGGGGCAATGAGCAGTTCTTC
v_call: TRBV7-8; j_call: TRBJ2-1; d_call: TRBD2; clone_size: -; cdr3_aa: CASSRREYNNEQFF; cdr3_nt: TGTGCCAGCAGCCGGCGGGAGTATAACAATGAGCAGTTCTTC
v_call: TRBV25-1; j_call: TRBJ2-3; d_call: -; clone_size: -; cdr3_aa: CASSPITTQDTQYF; cdr3_nt: TGTGCCAGCAGCCCAATTACCACACAAGATACGCAGTATTTT
v_call: TRBV2; j_call: TRBJ1-5; d_call: -; clone_size: -; cdr3_aa: CASNLGALGQPQHF; cdr3_nt: TGTGCCAGCAATCTGGGGGCTCTGGGGCAGCCCCAGCATTTT
v_call: TRBV6-6; j_call: TRBJ1-4; d_call: -; clone_size: -; cdr3_aa: CASLLRATNEKLFF; cdr3_nt: TGTGCCAGCCTTCTACGAGCAACTAATGAAAAACTGTTTTTT
v_call: TRBV7-2; j_call: TRBJ2-7; d_call: TRBD1; clone_size: -; cdr3_aa: CASSIGAQGIYEQYF; cdr3_nt: TGTGCCAGCAGCATCGGGGCACAGGGGATCTACGAGCAGTACTTC
v_call: TRBV2; j_call: TRBJ2-5; d_call: -; clone_size: few; cdr3_aa: CASGSGWETQYF; cdr3_nt: TGTGCCAGCGGGAGCGGGTGGGAGACCCAGTACTTC
v_call: TRBV18; j_call: TRBJ1-1; d_call: -; clone_size: -; cdr3_aa: CASSPREGITEAFF; cdr3_nt: TGTGCCAGCTCACCACGGGAGGGGATCACTGAAGCTTTCTTT
v_call: TRBV2; j_call: TRBJ2-5; d_call: TRBD2; clone_size: -; cdr3_aa: CASMWASGKGETQYF; cdr3_nt: TGTGCCAGCATGTGGGCTAGCGGGAAGGGCGAGACCCAGTACTTC
v_call: TRBV28; j_call: TRBJ1-1; d_call: -; clone_size: -; cdr3_aa: CAIQGRPNTEAFF; cdr3_nt: TGTGCCATCCAGGGGCGGCCGAACACTGAAGCTTTCTTT
v_call: TRBV5-1; j_call: TRBJ2-2; d_call: TRBD2; clone_size: -; cdr3_aa: CASSPGLARVTGELFF; cdr3_nt: TGCGCCAGCAGCCCGGGACTAGCGAGAGTCACCGGGGAGCTGTTTTTT
v_call: TRBV13; j_call: TRBJ2-3; d_call: TRBD2; clone_size: once; cdr3_aa: CASSSLAGTAYTQYF; cdr3_nt: TGTGCCAGCAGCTCCCTAGCGGGTACTGCGTATACGCAGTATTTT
v_call: TRBV10-3; j_call: TRBJ1-5; d_call: TRBD1; clone_size: -; cdr3_aa: CAISYRGDNQPQHF; cdr3_nt: TGTGCCATCAGTTACAGGGGTGACAATCAGCCCCAGCATTTT
v_call: TRBV11-3; j_call: TRBJ2-5; d_call: TRBD2; clone_size: -; cdr3_aa: CASSLGSGGDQETQYF; cdr3_nt: TGTGCCAGCAGCTTAGGGAGCGGGGGGGACCAAGAGACCCAGTACTTC
v_call: TRBV5-1; j_call: TRBJ2-1; d_call: -; clone_size: -; cdr3_aa: CASSVGDLSTNNEQFF; cdr3_nt: TGCGCCAGCAGCGTAGGGGACTTGAGTACTAACAATGAGCAGTTCTTC
v_call: TRBV28; j_call: TRBJ2-5; d_call: TRBD2; clone_size: -; cdr3_aa: CASSKTSGAQYF; cdr3_nt: TGTGCCAGCAGTAAGACCAGCGGGGCCCAGTACTTC